The clone carrying this T cell receptor beta chain was detected many times. Its antigen is unknown. Every diagnosis used clinical symptoms, serum thyroxine and TRAb, thyroid ultrasound and orbital computed tomography. The source of the sample is a study of T cells in Graves' hyperthyroidism and ophthalmopathy. Study summary: At the time of initial diagnosis and before any treatment, peripheral blood was collected.

There were TCR beta CDR3 regions amplified from RNA transcripts. The HTBI primer set drove a first-round RT-PCR of the TCR CDR3. TCRdb called the multiplex PCR reads again in MiXCR, with one record for every CDR3 protein. There are 400,000 to 550,000 distinct CDR3 sequences in the sample; approximately 15% occur only once, and over 15% lies in the top ten. General study findings and limits: Onset of ophthalmopathy came a median about 6.5 months after the model predicted it.

Trimming shortened V by 0 bases and J by 7 bases, and 13 bases separated the two germline ends. This CDR3 is 16 amino acids long. Germline CDR1 reads MNHEY; CDR2 reads SMNVEV (reference sequence). The TCR sequence derives from a woman aged 18-35 years with Graves' hyperthyroidism. The chain links TRBV27 to TRBJ1-6, with D possibly matching TRBD1 (6 bases). Sequencing was carried out using blood. The CDR3 spells CASSLSIGGLNSPLHF. The CDR3, as DNA: TGTGCCAGCAGTTTATCGATCGGGGGGCTGAATTCACCCCTCCACTTT.